These T cell receptor beta chains were read from a single sample in a study of neurological immune-mediated disorders. TCRdb re-called the 5' RACE reads through MiXCR, storing one row per CDR3 protein. Of roughly 29,000 distinct CDR3 sequences in the sample, approximately 22% are singletons; the top ten hold roughly 27%. What was sequenced was CD4+ T cells from blood. These receptors all come from a man in his fifties with HTLV-1-associated myelopathy (HAM/TSP). Both conserved end residues are part of each CDR3. Each record gives: CDR3 DNA, CDR3 protein, J gene, D gene, V gene, clone size. D genes are given only for firm matches. Clone size appears in some rows only: once, few, many, or a class for an expanded clone.

TGCGCCAGCAGCCAGAAACTGCAAGGGCCCTATGGCTACACCTTC CASSQKLQGPYGYTF TRBJ1-2 - TRBV4-1 many
TGTGCCAGCAGCTTAGCGGGGGTACAGGAGACCCAGTACTTC CASSLAGVQETQYF TRBJ2-5 - TRBV7-9 many
TGTGCCAGCGCAAGGACTAGCGGGAGTGGTGCAGATACGCAGTATTTT CASARTSGSGADTQYF TRBJ2-3 TRBD2 TRBV27 many
TGCAGTGCTAGGAAGGGGGCGACCGGGGAGCTGTTTTTT CSARKGATGELFF TRBJ2-2 TRBD1 TRBV20-1 many
TGTGCCAGCAGCTTGACGAGCTCTAACACCGGGGAGCTGTTTTTT CASSLTSSNTGELFF TRBJ2-2 - TRBV5-5 few
TGCAGTGCTTTGGAAGTCAATGAAAAACTGTTTTTT CSALEVNEKLFF TRBJ1-4 - TRBV20-1 -
TGCAGTGCTAGACTCTACAGGGGGGGCTCCTACAATGAGCAGTTCTTC CSARLYRGGSYNEQFF TRBJ2-1 - TRBV20-1 many
- CASSFGPGTQTSGYTF TRBJ1-2 - TRBV7-9 many
TGTGCCAGCAGTCGCCCGGAGGGATACACTGAAGCTTTCTTT CASSRPEGYTEAFF TRBJ1-1 - TRBV14 many
TGCGCCAGCAGGGGAGGACAGGGAACTAATTCACCCCTCCACTTT CASRGGQGTNSPLHF TRBJ1-6 TRBD1 TRBV4-1 many
TGTGCCAGCAGCCCCTTGGACACTCTCTATGGCTACACCTTC CASSPLDTLYGYTF TRBJ1-2 - TRBV14 many
TGCAGTGTCGGAAAGGCCTCTGGACTAGCGGGGGGGATAACGCAGTATTTT CSVGKASGLAGGITQYF TRBJ2-3 TRBD2 TRBV20-1 many
TGCGCCAGCAGCCCCGGCGGACAGCACACTGAAGCTTTCTTT CASSPGGQHTEAFF TRBJ1-1 - TRBV5-1 many
TGCAGTGCCAGTCCTGGCCTGGGATACAATGAGCAGTTCTTC CSASPGLGYNEQFF TRBJ2-1 - TRBV20-1 many
TGCAGTGCCCGGGAAAGCTATGGCTACACCTTC CSARESYGYTF TRBJ1-2 - TRBV20-1 once
TGTGCCAGCAGTTTTACGACAGGGGCGGGCAATCAGCCCCAGCATTTT CASSFTTGAGNQPQHF TRBJ1-5 TRBD1 TRBV6-1 many
TGTGCCAGCAGCCAAGCTGATGGGGCAGTCAATGAGCAGTTCTTC CASSQADGAVNEQFF TRBJ2-1 - TRBV4-2 many
TGTGCCAGCACGGGGAGCAGGGGGCATGGCTACACCTTC CASTGSRGHGYTF TRBJ1-2 TRBD1 TRBV5-6 -
TGTGCCAGTAAGGTTTTCGGGCAGGGGGTCGGGGAGCTGTTTTTT CASKVFGQGVGELFF TRBJ2-2 TRBD1 TRBV19 -
TGCAGCGTTGAAGCATGGGCGGGGACCCAGTACTTC CSVEAWAGTQYF TRBJ2-5 - TRBV29-1 many
TGTGCCAGCAGCTTAGGGCCAAGTGGGGGCGAGCAGTACTTC CASSLGPSGGEQYF TRBJ2-7 - TRBV7-2 many
TGCAGCGCCCTGCCCGGACTAGGGGTGGGCGATGAGCAGTTCTTC CSALPGLGVGDEQFF TRBJ2-1 TRBD2 TRBV29-1 many
TGCAGTGCTACATCCCTGTTAGGGCGGGGTGAGCAGTTCTTC CSATSLLGRGEQFF TRBJ2-1 - TRBV20-1 many
TGTGCCATCAGGGAGGGACAGGGCAATGAGCAGTTCTTC CAIREGQGNEQFF TRBJ2-1 TRBD1 TRBV10-3 many
TGTGCCAGCAGCTTACTGTTTACAGCCAAAAACATTCAGTACTTC CASSLLFTAKNIQYF TRBJ2-4 - TRBV5-8 many
TGTGCCAGCAGCATTACCGGGACAGGGGGGGATACGCAGTATTTT CASSITGTGGDTQYF TRBJ2-3 TRBD1 TRBV12-3/TRBV12-4 many
TGTGCCAGCAGCTTGCGACTATACACTGAAGCTTTCTTT CASSLRLYTEAFF TRBJ1-1 - TRBV9 many
TGCGCCAGCAGCTTGGCCGACAGGACAAGAGAGACCCAGTACTTC CASSLADRTRETQYF TRBJ2-5 - TRBV5-1 -
TGCAGCGTGGTTAAGCCCATCGGGACCGGGGAGCTGTTTTTT CSVVKPIGTGELFF TRBJ2-2 - TRBV29-1 many
TGTGCCAGCAGCCTTAGAGATCAGCCCCAGCATTTT CASSLRDQPQHF TRBJ1-5 - TRBV5-6 few
TGTGCCAGCAGCTTAGCGACGGGGGCCGCCTACGAGCAGTACTTC CASSLATGAAYEQYF TRBJ2-7 - TRBV7-6 -
TGTGCCAGCAGCTTGGGTCCGGAAAACTATGGCTACACCTTC CASSLGPENYGYTF TRBJ1-2 - TRBV5-6 many